This T cell receptor (beta chain) appears in the sequencing data of a study of OX40 agonist ivuxolimab in advanced cancers. The germline V gene has CDR1 MNHEY and CDR2 SMNVEV (reference sequence). The ends were cut back, 6 bases at V and 1 base at J, with 15 bases in the middle. The CDR3 length is 15 residues. Clones were sequenced by immunoSEQ multiplex PCR, and TCRdb holds only the in-frame ones, with some missing. The sample holds more than 65,000 clones, under 90% seen once. The chain carries TRBV27 and TRBJ1-2; no reliable D call. This TCR was recovered from an adult with an advanced solid tumor such as melanoma, head and neck, liver or kidney cancer. The sample here was CD4+ or CD8+ T cells sorted from blood, taken in a trial of the OX40 agonist ivuxolimab. The CDR3 DNA reads TGTGCCAGCAGCGAAGGGCGACGGATTAACTATGGCTACACCTTC. This translates into CASSEGRRINYGYTF.